This TCR beta chain was identified during a study of radiotherapy plus CTLA-4 blockade in lung cancer. In the study overall: Among all patients, 18% showed objective responses, while roughly 34% had disease control. Whole-study results and caveats: Strongest reported response predictors: early blood clone changes and post-radiation interferon-beta.

The study gave focal radiation plus ipilimumab CTLA-4 blockade to patients with chemo-refractory metastatic non-small-cell lung cancer. Assay used: immunoSEQ multiplex PCR; TCRdb lists only in-frame clones, some missing. The sample records about 97,000 clones, approximately 74% being singletons. With respect to this clone: Its antigen is currently unknown.

This CDR3 has 17 amino acids. Germline V gives CDR1 SGHKS, CDR2 YYEKEE (reference sequence). The germline V and J ends were trimmed by 1 base and 5 bases, with 19 bases remaining between them. This specimen was peripheral blood, taken from a patient treated with radiotherapy plus ipilimumab. The V and J genes are TRBV5-5 and TRBJ1-3; a possible D gene is TRBD1 (6 bases). The sequence was collected from a human donor with non-small cell lung cancer who had a partial response to radiotherapy plus ipilimumab. Some clones in this sample may be carry-over from other donors' samples. The CDR3 sequence is CASSLRPGNRVRNTIYF. In nucleotides, the CDR3 is TGTGCCAGCAGCTTGCGCCCTGGGAACAGGGTTCGAAACACCATATATTTT. Using reference TRBV5-5 and TRBJ1-3 for the parts outside the CDR3, the full variable domain is DAGVTQSPTHLIKTRGQQVTLRCSPISGHKSVSWYQQVLGQGPQFIFQYYEKEERGRGNFPDRFSARQFPNYSSELNVNALLLGDSALYLCASSLRPGNRVRNTIYFGEGSWLTVV.